The 7 T cell receptor beta chains reported below all come from one sample, sequenced in a study of blood T cell repertoires in COVID-19. The data were produced by immunoSEQ multiplex PCR, yet TCRdb's version contains in-frame clones alone and is incomplete. Of about 120,000 clones listed, about 90% are singletons. What was sequenced was peripheral blood. These receptors all stem from a human donor in a cohort sampled during active COVID-19.

J is TRBJ2-3 and V is TRBV19, with 10 bases identical to TRBD1. The CDR3 covers 15 residues. J was trimmed by 4 bases and V by 5 bases; bases with no gene match: 6. Per the germline V gene, CDR1 is LNHDA and CDR2 is SQIVND (reference sequence). This chain's CDR3 is CASSVGQGRSDTQYF. In DNA form, the CDR3 reads TGTGCCAGTAGTGTGGGACAGGGGAGATCAGATACGCAGTATTTT.

The chain couples TRBV2 to TRBJ2-7; D not resolved. V lost 5 bases to trimming and J lost 3 bases, with 2 bases between them. The CDR3 extends over 10 amino acids. Germline loops: CDR1 SNHLY, CDR2 FYNNEI. CDR3 amino acids: CASSHYEQYF. The CDR3 nucleotides read TGTGCCAGCAGTCACTACGAGCAGTACTTC.

V gene TRBV19 combines with J gene TRBJ1-5, with TRBD1 identical over 9 bases. J lost 6 bases, V lost 4 bases, and 7 bases had no gene match. CDR3 length: 15 amino acids. The V gene's germline CDR1 is LNHDA and CDR2 SQIVND (reference sequence). CDR3 region: CASSRGTGYFQPQHF. CDR3 bases: TGTGCCAGTAGTAGAGGGACAGGGTATTTTCAGCCCCAGCATTTT.

The rearrangement joins TRBV29-1 to TRBJ2-3; 10 bases align to TRBD1. Germline V lookup: CDR1 SQVTM, CDR2 ANQGSEA. J lost 8 bases, V lost 6 bases, and 14 bases had no gene match. The CDR3 sequence is 15 residues long. DNA of the CDR3: TGCAGCGTCTCCCCGACAGGGGGCGCGTCTGTTACGCAGTATTTT. This translates into CSVSPTGGASVTQYF.

As DNA, the CDR3 is TGTGCCAGCAGCTTAAGCGGGAGGGCGTACGAGCAGTACTTC. This translates into CASSLSGRAYEQYF. The gene calls are TRBV7-9 and TRBJ2-7; 10 positions agree with TRBD2. The ends lost 2 bases at V and 4 bases at J; junction bases unmatched: 2. The CDR3 extends over 14 amino acids. Germline V lookup: CDR1 SEHNR, CDR2 FQNEAQ (reference sequence).

The chain couples TRBV19 to TRBJ2-7; tentatively, D is TRBD2 (5 bases). CDR3 length: 16 residues. V dropped 9 bases and J dropped 2 bases, with 23 bases sitting between them. Per germline, CDR1 LNHDA and CDR2 SQIVND (reference sequence). The CDR3 here is CASPGERSPATYEQYF. In DNA form, the CDR3 reads TGTGCCAGCCCTGGGGAGCGGAGCCCCGCGACCTACGAGCAGTACTTC.

V usage is TRBV18 and J usage is TRBJ2-4; 8 bases are shared with TRBD1. Losses at the gene ends were 6 bases for V and 11 bases for J; bases not matched to a gene: 15. CDR1 KGHSH and CDR2 LQKENI come from the germline V gene. The CDR3 extends over 15 amino acids. The CDR3: CASSLNRQGTSLQYF. The DNA of the CDR3 is TGTGCCAGCTCCCTGAACCGACAGGGGACCTCCCTTCAGTACTTC.